The T cell receptor (beta chain) under discussion was sequenced for a study of T cell changes during pregnancy in multiple sclerosis. Trimming pared 0 bases from V and 3 bases from J, leaving 6 bases between. Germline V gene data show CDR1 as LGHNA and CDR2 as YSLEER. This CDR3 has 14 amino acids. The data were produced by immunoSEQ multiplex PCR, yet TCRdb's version contains in-frame clones alone and is incomplete. The sample yields about 52,000 clones, 92% seen once. The clonotype was recovered from a female donor in good health, enrolled as a control in a pregnancy study. The chain is built from TRBV4-3 and TRBJ1-3, with D possibly being TRBD1 (6 bases). Material: CD4+ T cells from peripheral blood mononuclear cells, obtained after pregnancy. CDR3 sequence (DNA): TGCGCCAGCAGCCAAGAAGGGGGTGGAAACACCATATATTTT. Its translation: CASSQEGGGNTIYF.